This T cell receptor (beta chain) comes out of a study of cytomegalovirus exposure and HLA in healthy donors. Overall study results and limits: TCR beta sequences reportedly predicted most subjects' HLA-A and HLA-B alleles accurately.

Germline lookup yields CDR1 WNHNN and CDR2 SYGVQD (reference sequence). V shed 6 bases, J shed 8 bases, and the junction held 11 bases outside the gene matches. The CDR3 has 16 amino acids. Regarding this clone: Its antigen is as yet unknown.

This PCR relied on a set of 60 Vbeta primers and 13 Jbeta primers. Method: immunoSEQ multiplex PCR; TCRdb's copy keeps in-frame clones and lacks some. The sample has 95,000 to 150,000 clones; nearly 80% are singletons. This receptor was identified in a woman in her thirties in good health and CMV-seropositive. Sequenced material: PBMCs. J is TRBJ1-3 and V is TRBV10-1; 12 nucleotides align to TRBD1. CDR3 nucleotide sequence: TGCGCCAGCAGAGAGAATCCGGGACAGGGGGCCTACACCATATATTTT. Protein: CASRENPGQGAYTIYF.